The 24 T cell receptor beta chains listed next were all sequenced from one sample in a study of T cells in tumors after PD-1 blockade. Profiled with immunoSEQ multiplex PCR; TCRdb holds only in-frame clones, not every one. Of roughly 8,200 clones listed, 60% to 70% were seen once; the top ten hold around 4.8%. The sample here was tumor tissue, taken after anti-PD-1 treatment. These receptors came from a human donor with basal cell carcinoma.

The DNA for the CDR3 is TGTGCCAGCAGTACCCCCCTTGGCGAGCAGTACTTC. Translating it yields CASSTPLGEQYF. This rearrangement joins TRBV27 to TRBJ2-7; D unclear. CDR3 size: 12 residues. The V end lost 5 bases, the J end lost 6 bases, and 11 bases lay between the germline ends. The germline gives CDR1 MNHEY, CDR2 SMNVEV (reference sequence).

The chain employs TRBV5-1 and TRBJ1-1, with a weak D call TRBD1 (6 bases). V lost 3 bases, J lost 1 base, and 13 bases lay in between. This CDR3 is built from 15 residues. Germline V gene sequence: CDR1 SGHRS, CDR2 YFSETQ. The CDR3 sequence is CASSSRGMGNTEAFF. As DNA, the CDR3 is TGCGCCAGCAGCTCTAGGGGGATGGGGAACACTGAAGCTTTCTTT.

The genes are TRBV30 and TRBJ2-1; TRBD2 agrees at 10 bases. This CDR3 is built from 14 residues. Trimming at V came to 3 bases and at J to 5 bases, leaving 4 bases not matched to a gene. Per germline, CDR1 GTSNPN and CDR2 SVGIG (reference sequence). CDR3 in amino acids: CAWRIAGGDNEQFF. CDR3 sequence (DNA): TGTGCCTGGAGGATAGCGGGGGGTGACAATGAGCAGTTCTTC.

This chain links TRBV5-4 with TRBJ1-2; D is perhaps TRBD1 (6 bases). V lost 0 bases and J lost 8, with 17 bases in between. The CDR3 has 15 amino acids. Germline V gene sequence: CDR1 SGHNT, CDR2 YYREEE (reference sequence). The chain's CDR3 is CASSLGQVQGIGYTF. The CDR3 DNA sequence: TGTGCCAGCAGCTTGGGACAGGTTCAAGGAATCGGCTACACCTTC.

The chain links TRBV7-8 to TRBJ2-3; 7 bases fit TRBD1. V lost 6 bases, J lost 5 bases, and 8 bases stayed unmatched. CDR1 is SGHVS and CDR2 is FQNEAQ in the germline V gene. The CDR3 is made up of 14 amino acids. The CDR3, as DNA: TGTGCCAGCAGTCCCGACAGGGTGGTAGATACGCAGTATTTT. As protein: CASSPDRVVDTQYF.

The J gene is TRBJ2-1, the V gene TRBV10-2, with 9 nucleotides matching TRBD2. The CDR3 spans 14 residues. CDR1 and CDR2 from the germline V gene are WSHSY and SAAADI. Unmatched junction bases numbered 6, after V lost 10 bases and J lost 2 bases. For the CDR3, the DNA is TGCGCCATCTCAGCGGGGGGCCCCTACAATGAGCAGTTCTTC. Its translation is CAISAGGPYNEQFF.

The sample holds one count of this clone. This chain links TRBV7-9 with TRBJ1-1; the D gene is possibly TRBD1 (5 bases). The CDR3 contains 15 residues. Trimming took 0 bases from V and 4 from J, leaving 12 bases between them. The germline CDR1 and CDR2 sequences are SEHNR and FQNEAQ (reference sequence). CDR3 amino acids: CASSLAGGGSTEAFF. In nucleotides, the CDR3 is TGTGCCAGCAGCTTAGCAGGCGGGGGGAGCACTGAAGCTTTCTTT.

In its sample, this clone was seen a few times. The rearrangement joins TRBV5-1 to TRBJ1-6; D gene ambiguous. V was shortened by 4 bases and J by 8 bases, with 10 bases between the two germline ends. From germline, CDR1 is SGHRS and CDR2 YFSETQ. This CDR3 contains 13 residues. CDR3 in amino acids: CASSVGLDSPLHF. The CDR3 nucleotides are TGCGCCAGCAGCGTTGGCTTGGATTCACCCCTCCACTTT.

The chain employs TRBV6-2 or TRBV6-3 and TRBJ2-3; 11 nucleotides align to TRBD1. In germline, CDR1 is MNHEY, CDR2 SVGEGT. V trimming: 5 bases; J trimming: 2 bases; junction bases outside the gene matches: 0. CDR3 length: 14 residues. The CDR3 region is CASSGQGATDTQYF. CDR3 DNA sequence: TGTGCCAGCAGTGGACAGGGGGCCACAGATACGCAGTATTTT.

V and J are TRBV30 and TRBJ1-1; 9 nucleotides align to TRBD1. Germline CDR1 is GTSNPN and CDR2 is SVGIG (reference sequence). The CDR3 is 15 residues long. This CDR3 reads CALTGTGYRGTEAFF. The DNA for the CDR3 is TGTGCTTTAACCGGGACAGGGTACAGGGGTACTGAAGCTTTCTTT.

The CDR3 sequence: CASSLRETNEKLFF. The CDR3 nucleotides read TGTGCCAGCAGCCTCAGGGAAACTAATGAAAAACTGTTTTTT. This chain joins TRBV3-1 (or the pseudogene TRBV3-2) and TRBJ1-4, with a tentative D call TRBD1 (5 bases). CDR3 length: 14 amino acids. With 4 bases removed from V and 1 base from J, the gap between germline ends came to 7 bases. In germline, CDR1 is LGHDT, CDR2 YNNKEL (reference sequence).

The chain uses TRBV12-5 and TRBJ2-6; no clear D gene. This CDR3 has 16 residues. Trimming left V 2 bases short and J 4 bases short, with 12 bases between. Germline V gene data show CDR1 as LGHNT and CDR2 as FRNRAP. CDR3 protein: CASGLLHHSGANVLTF. The CDR3 DNA sequence: TGTGCTAGTGGTTTGCTCCACCATTCCGGGGCCAACGTCCTGACTTTC.

The rearrangement uses TRBV5-5 and TRBJ1-1; D is possibly TRBD1 (6 bases). The germline gives CDR1 SGHKS, CDR2 YYEKEE (reference sequence). V lost 10 bases, J lost 0 bases, and 19 bases lay in between. This CDR3 contains 15 residues. The CDR3 nucleotides read TGTGCCTCGGCGGGGGGCGGTAATTTGAACACTGAAGCTTTCTTT. The encoded protein is CASAGGGNLNTEAFF.

This clone was found a few times. The CDR3 region has the DNA TGCGCCAGCAGCCGAGAAGACCCCAGGGCGGGTTATGAAAAACTGTTTTTT. Its protein is CASSREDPRAGYEKLFF. The rearrangement joins TRBV4-1 to TRBJ1-4; tentatively, D is TRBD1 (5 bases). Trimming pared 4 bases from V and 6 bases from J, leaving 21 bases between. CDR1 MGHRA and CDR2 YSYEKL come from the germline V gene. The length of the CDR3 is 17 residues.

This clone occurred once. The chain carries TRBV30 and TRBJ1-1; TRBD1 matches 8 bases. This CDR3 is built from 17 residues. Germline V lookup: CDR1 GTSNPN, CDR2 SVGIG (reference sequence). V shed 4 bases, J shed 4 bases, and the junction held 17 bases outside the gene matches. As DNA, the CDR3 is TGTGCCTGGATTCCCCTAGGACAGGGATCATGGAGCACTGAAGCTTTCTTT. Amino acids: CAWIPLGQGSWSTEAFF.

This chain uses TRBV5-1 with TRBJ1-3; the D is unclear. Germline assignment: CDR1 SGHRS and CDR2 YFSETQ. V shed 0 bases and J shed 4 bases, with 11 bases lying between them. The CDR3 is made up of 15 amino acids. CDR3 in DNA: TGCGCCAGCAGCTTGGATTGGGGATTAGGAAACACCATATATTTT. Residues: CASSLDWGLGNTIYF. Based on the CDR3 plus reference TRBV5-1 and TRBJ1-3, the full variable domain is KAGVTQTPRYLIKTRGQQVTLSCSPISGHRSVSWYQQTPGQGLQFLFEYFSETQRNKGNFPGRFSGRQFSNSRSEMNVSTLELGDSALYLCASSLDWGLGNTIYFGEGSWLTVV.

This clone was picked up a small number of times. The V call is TRBV27, the J call TRBJ2-2; D is ambiguous. CDR3 size: 12 residues. V shed 6 bases and J shed 5 bases, with 7 bases lying between them. The germline V gene has CDR1 MNHEY and CDR2 SMNVEV (reference sequence). CDR3 DNA sequence: TGTGCCAGCAGAATCGGGACCGGGGAGCTGTTTTTT. It specifies CASRIGTGELFF.

This clone appeared a few times. The V gene is TRBV7-9, the J gene TRBJ1-6; a possible D gene is TRBD1 (5 bases). Trimming cost V 1 base and J 6 bases, with 7 bases left between them. The CDR3 extends over 14 amino acids. Germline V gives CDR1 SEHNR, CDR2 FQNEAQ (reference sequence). Here the CDR3 reads CASSLGQPNSPLHF. The CDR3, as DNA: TGTGCCAGCAGCTTAGGACAGCCTAATTCACCCCTCCACTTT.

This chain connects TRBV5-1 to TRBJ1-6; D is unresolved. Per germline, CDR1 SGHRS and CDR2 YFSETQ. There are 14 residues in the CDR3. V was pared by 2 bases and J by 7 bases, with 10 bases between. The CDR3 nucleotides are TGCGCCAGCAGCTTAGGTACAGTGAATTCACCCCTCCACTTT. Protein sequence: CASSLGTVNSPLHF.

This clone was seen just once. The chain has TRBV6-5 and TRBJ1-3, with D unresolved. V was trimmed by 5 bases and J by 0 bases, leaving 8 bases between them. Per the germline V gene, CDR1 is MNHEY and CDR2 is SVGAGI. This CDR3 is 14 amino acids long. CDR3 sequence: CASSRLSSGNTIYF. In nucleotides, the CDR3 is TGTGCCAGCAGTAGACTGAGCTCTGGAAACACCATATATTTT.

J is TRBJ1-2 and V is TRBV19, with TRBD1 as a possible D gene (6 bases). Germline V gene lookup returns CDR1 LNHDA and CDR2 SQIVND (reference sequence). The CDR3 covers 16 residues. Trimming pared 6 bases from V and 4 bases from J, leaving 21 bases between. CDR3 nucleotides: TGTGCCAGTAGATCGTCGGGGGCAGGGGTCCTCTATGGCTACACCTTC. It encodes CASRSSGAGVLYGYTF.

The V gene is TRBV18, the J gene TRBJ2-7; D is unclear. The length of the CDR3 is 12 residues. The V and J ends lost 8 bases and 0 bases respectively, with 8 bases between them. Germline V gene sequence: CDR1 KGHSH, CDR2 LQKENI. Written as DNA, the CDR3 is TGTGCCAGCGGGGTCCACTCCTACGAGCAGTACTTC. Encoded protein: CASGVHSYEQYF.

This rearrangement joins TRBV15 to TRBJ1-6; 7 positions agree with TRBD1. Germline loops: CDR1 LNHNV, CDR2 YYDKDF (reference sequence). This CDR3 region has 15 residues. Unmatched junction bases numbered 6, after V lost 1 base and J lost 9 bases. The CDR3 reads CATSRGVDRASPLHF. The CDR3 DNA follows: TGTGCCACCAGCAGAGGGGTAGACAGGGCTTCACCCCTCCACTTT. Together with reference TRBV15 and TRBJ1-6, the CDR3 gives the full variable domain: DAMVIQNPRYQVTQFGKPVTLSCSQTLNHNVMYWYQQKSSQAPKLLFHYYDKDFNNEADTPDNFQSRRPNTSFCFLDIRSPGLGDTAMYLCATSRGVDRASPLHFGNGTRLTVT.

By share, this clone counts as large. This chain uses TRBV5-8 with TRBJ1-2; 7 bases match TRBD1. V was clipped by 4 bases and J by 5 bases; unmatched bases: 5. The CDR3 is made up of 13 amino acids. Looked up from germline, CDR1 is SGHTS and CDR2 is YDEGEE. As DNA, the CDR3 is TGTGCCAGCAGCAAAGGGACAGTATATGGCTACACCTTC. It is translated as CASSKGTVYGYTF.